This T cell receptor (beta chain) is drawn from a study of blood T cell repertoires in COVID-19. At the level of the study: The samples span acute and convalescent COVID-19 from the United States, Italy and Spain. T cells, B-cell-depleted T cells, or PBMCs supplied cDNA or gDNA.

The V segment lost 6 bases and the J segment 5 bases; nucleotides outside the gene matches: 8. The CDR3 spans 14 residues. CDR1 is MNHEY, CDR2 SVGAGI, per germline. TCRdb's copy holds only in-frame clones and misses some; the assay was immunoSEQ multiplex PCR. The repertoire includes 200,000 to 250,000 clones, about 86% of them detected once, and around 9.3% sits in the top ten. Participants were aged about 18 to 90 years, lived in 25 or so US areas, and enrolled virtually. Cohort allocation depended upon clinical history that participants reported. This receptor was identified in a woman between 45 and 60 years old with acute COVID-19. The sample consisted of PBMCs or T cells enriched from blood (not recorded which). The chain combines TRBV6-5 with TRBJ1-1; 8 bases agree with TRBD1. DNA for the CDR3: TGTGCCAGCAGCCAGGGGGCTAAGGGGACTGAAGCTTTCTTT. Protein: CASSQGAKGTEAFF.